The 20 T cell receptor beta chains presented below share a single source sample, sequenced in a study of T-cell reconstitution after alpha-beta-depleted transplantation in children. A TCRbeta library incorporating unique molecular identifiers was prepared. TCRdb ran MiXCR on the PCR reads and lists one entry per CDR3 protein. The sample records under 750,000 distinct CDR3 sequences, 23% being singletons. Sample: PBMCs, mostly from graft donor cells, taken 360 days after TCRalphabeta/CD19-depleted stem cell transplant. The receptors were gathered from a boy under two years old who had a stem cell transplant for acute myeloid leukemia, so the T cells may come from the graft donor.

On this clonotype: A much larger clone sits a single nucleotide away, making a read error possible. The chain is built from TRBV6-5 and TRBJ2-7, with D perhaps matching TRBD1 (5 bases). CDR3 length: 12 residues. In germline, CDR1 is MNHEY, CDR2 SVGAGI. Between the trimmed V and J ends, which lost 4 bases and 6 bases, there was a span of 10 bases. Here the CDR3 reads CASSFPGREQYF. DNA of the CDR3: TGTGCCAGCAGTTTCCCAGGGCGCGAGCAGTACTTC.

Worth noting for this clonotype: This sequence may be a read error, since a much larger clone differs from it by one base. V is TRBV6-5 and J is TRBJ1-1; unclear D gene. Germline CDR1 MNHEY, CDR2 SVGAGI. V dropped 6 bases and J dropped 10 bases, with 12 bases sitting between them. CDR3 size: 11 residues. In DNA, the CDR3 is TGTGCCAGCAGGGGTGCTTTTGGAGCTTTCTTT. The encoded protein is CASRGAFGAFF.

The table lists this clonotype with many counts. The chain couples TRBV29-1 to TRBJ1-2, with unresolved D. Germline lookup yields CDR1 SQVTM and CDR2 ANQGSEA. This CDR3 region has 12 residues. With 6 bases removed from V and 8 bases from J, the gap between germline ends came to 16 bases. CDR3 sequence: CSVIGPARGYTF. The DNA of the CDR3 is TGCAGCGTCATCGGCCCTGCCCGGGGCTACACCTTC. The full variable domain, with the rest looked up from reference TRBV29-1 and TRBJ1-2, is SAVISQKPSRDICQRGTSLTIQCQVDSQVTMMFWYRQQPGQSLTLIATANQGSEATYESGFVIDKFPISRPNLTFSTLTVSNMSPEDSSIYLCSVIGPARGYTFGSGTRLTVV.

The J gene is TRBJ1-1, the V gene TRBV12-5, with a weak D call TRBD1 (6 bases). Trimming cost V 8 bases and J 0 bases, with 13 bases left between them. Germline loops: CDR1 LGHNT, CDR2 FRNRAP. The CDR3 runs 14 residues. The CDR3 DNA reads as TGTGCTAGTATATTGGGGGCCCTGAACACTGAAGCTTTCTTT. Encoded protein: CASILGALNTEAFF.

This clonotype was observed a few times. The chain carries TRBV7-2 and TRBJ2-2; tentatively, D is TRBD2 (5 bases). CDR1 SGHTA and CDR2 FQGNSA come from the germline V gene. V lost 5 bases and J 3 bases, leaving 13 bases between the germline ends. The CDR3 covers 15 residues. As DNA, the CDR3 is TGTGCCAGCAGCACCCGGGTGAGGGACACCGGGGAGCTGTTTTTT. Its protein product is CASSTRVRDTGELFF.

In this sample, this clonotype turned up many times. V gene TRBV9 combines with J gene TRBJ2-7; 8 bases align to TRBD2. Germline values: CDR1 SGDLS, CDR2 YYNGEE. CDR3 length equals 14 residues. The V segment lost 3 bases and the J segment 1 base; nucleotides outside the gene matches: 3. CDR3 loop: CASSDTGGSYEQYF. CDR3 in DNA: TGTGCCAGCAGCGACACGGGAGGGTCCTACGAGCAGTACTTC.

The chain links TRBV2 to TRBJ2-3, with D uncertain. The V end lost 6 bases, the J end lost 1 base, and 11 bases lay between the germline ends. This CDR3 comprises 14 residues. CDR1 is SNHLY and CDR2 is FYNNEI in the germline V gene. The CDR3 loop is CASSDSLGTDTQYF. CDR3 in DNA: TGTGCCAGCAGCGACTCCCTAGGCACAGATACGCAGTATTTT.

The chain uses TRBV20-1 and TRBJ2-2, with a weak D call TRBD2 (6 bases). The CDR3 contains 18 residues. Germline values: CDR1 DFQATT, CDR2 SNEGSKA (reference sequence). The V end lost 0 bases, the J end lost 5 bases, and 22 bases lay between the germline ends. As DNA, the CDR3 is TGCAGTGCTAGAGATCCACACCCGGACTACCTATCAACCGGGGAGCTGTTTTTT. This encodes CSARDPHPDYLSTGELFF.

Only a few counts were recorded for this clonotype. The chain uses TRBV29-1 and TRBJ2-3; perhaps TRBD1 as D (6 bases). The V and J ends lost 6 bases and 2 bases respectively, with 21 bases between them. The CDR3 spans 16 residues. Germline loops: CDR1 SQVTM, CDR2 ANQGSEA. The CDR3 region is CSVPLRGSPTTDTQYF. The CDR3, as DNA: TGCAGCGTCCCCTTAAGGGGGAGTCCCACCACAGATACGCAGTATTTT.

The table lists this clonotype with a few counts. V and J are TRBV4-3 and TRBJ2-1; D might be TRBD2 (6 bases). Germline V gene data show CDR1 as LGHNA and CDR2 as YSLEER. The ends were cut back, 5 bases at V and 0 bases at J, with 11 bases in the middle. The length of the CDR3 is 15 residues. DNA for the CDR3: TGCGCCAGCAGCTATGTACTAGCCTCCTACAATGAGCAGTTCTTC. This gives the protein CASSYVLASYNEQFF.

The table lists this clonotype with a few counts. V is TRBV29-1 and J is TRBJ2-3; D is undetermined. The ends were cut back, 8 bases at V and 5 bases at J, with 8 bases in the middle. Per germline, CDR1 SQVTM and CDR2 ANQGSEA. The CDR3 is made up of 10 amino acids. The chain's CDR3 is CSTNGDTQYF. The CDR3 nucleotides are TGCAGCACCAACGGAGATACGCAGTATTTT.

This clonotype was found a few times. The chain employs TRBV20-1 and TRBJ1-6, with D possibly being TRBD1 (6 bases). The CDR3 runs to 13 residues. The V end lost 1 base, the J end lost 13 bases, and 14 bases lay between the germline ends. The germline V gene encodes CDR1 DFQATT and CDR2 SNEGSKA (reference sequence). This CDR3 reads CSARGLGGGPLHF. In DNA form, the CDR3 reads TGCAGTGCTAGAGGCCTAGGAGGGGGTCCCCTCCACTTT.

This clonotype has only a few counts. The chain recombines TRBV20-1 with TRBJ2-1, with 9 bases lining up with TRBD1. Germline-derived CDR1 and CDR2 are DFQATT and SNEGSKA (reference sequence). Trimming removed 1 base from V and 4 bases from J; junction bases left unmatched: 11. This CDR3 contains 17 residues. CDR3 coding DNA: TGCAGTGCTAGAGCCGGAGGGTTGACAGGGGGGTACAATGAGCAGTTCTTC. Translating gives CSARAGGLTGGYNEQFF.

This clonotype showed up many times. The rearrangement uses TRBV6-1 and TRBJ2-7, with no clear D. This CDR3 is 14 amino acids long. Trimming took off 5 bases at V and 5 bases at J, with 16 bases between the two ends. In germline, CDR1 is MNHNS, CDR2 SASEGT. CDR3 bases: TGTGCCAGCAGTACACTTCCCGGTCGGGACGAGCAGTACTTC. Its translation is CASSTLPGRDEQYF.

The chain recombines TRBV6-2 or TRBV6-3 with TRBJ2-6; D might be TRBD2 (5 bases). In germline, CDR1 is MNHEY, CDR2 SVGEGT. The ends were cut back, 1 base at V and 3 bases at J, with 13 bases in the middle. The CDR3 runs to 17 residues. The chain's CDR3 is CASSYFRPGSGANVLTF. The CDR3 DNA reads as TGTGCCAGCAGTTACTTTCGTCCGGGAAGTGGGGCCAACGTCCTGACTTTC.

This clonotype was observed a few times. V usage is TRBV6-5 and J usage is TRBJ2-7; 7 positions agree with TRBD1. The ends lost 0 bases at V and 4 bases at J; junction bases unmatched: 3. CDR1 and CDR2 from the germline V gene are MNHEY and SVGAGI. The length of the CDR3 is 14 residues. The CDR3 DNA reads as TGTGCCAGCAGTTACTCGACAGGGCTATACGAGCAGTACTTC. Translated, it gives CASSYSTGLYEQYF.

This clonotype occurred a few times. The chain carries TRBV5-5 and TRBJ2-3; 8 bases are shared with TRBD2. The CDR3 runs to 14 residues. The germline V gene encodes CDR1 SGHKS and CDR2 YYEKEE (reference sequence). V lost 0 bases and J lost 9; bases outside the gene matches: 6. CDR3 DNA sequence: TGTGCCAGCAGCTTGGACGGTATAGCGGGGACGCAGTATTTT. Translation: CASSLDGIAGTQYF.

This clonotype was counted at least ten times. This sequence joins TRBV28 and TRBJ1-2; D may be TRBD1 (6 bases). V was cut by 4 bases and J by 4 bases, with 31 bases left in between. The CDR3 is 20 amino acids. Per germline, CDR1 MDHEN and CDR2 SYDVKM. The CDR3 spells CASSSTPSGQGKNLFYGYTF. CDR3 in DNA: TGTGCCAGCAGTTCCACCCCCTCTGGGCAGGGGAAAAACTTATTCTATGGCTACACCTTC.

This clonotype was counted only a few times. The V and J genes are TRBV7-8 and TRBJ2-2; possibly TRBD1 or TRBD2 for D (5 bases each). Trimming removed 2 bases from V and 2 bases from J, with 15 bases in between. CDR1 is SGHVS, CDR2 FQNEAQ, per germline. The CDR3 extends over 17 amino acids. CDR3 nucleotides: TGTGCCAGCAGCTTATTTAGGGGAGAATCTAACACCGGGGAGCTGTTTTTT. Residues: CASSLFRGESNTGELFF. Based on the CDR3 plus reference TRBV7-8 and TRBJ2-2, the full variable domain is GAGVSQSPRYKVAKRGQDVALRCDPISGHVSLFWYQQALGQGPEFLTYFQNEAQLDKSGLPSDRFFAERPEGSVSTLKIQRTQQEDSAVYLCASSLFRGESNTGELFFGEGSRLTVL.

Ten or more counts support this clonotype. The chain uses TRBV29-1 and TRBJ1-1; TRBD1 might be the D (6 bases). This CDR3 is built from 17 residues. V lost 0 bases and J 5 bases, leaving 22 bases between the germline ends. Germline CDR1 SQVTM, CDR2 ANQGSEA. CDR3 DNA sequence: TGCAGCGTTGAAGATCTCTTTTCAGGGGCAGTATCTACTGAAGCTTTCTTT. Translated, it gives CSVEDLFSGAVSTEAFF.